These T cell receptor beta chains were read from a single sample in a study of T cells in localized non-small cell lung cancer. The data were produced by immunoSEQ multiplex PCR, yet TCRdb's version contains in-frame clones alone and is incomplete. The sample yields around 100,000 clones, roughly 87% seen once. Sequenced here: peripheral blood, sampled before any cancer treatment. These receptors were collected from a man between 40 and 75 years old with stage I squamous cell lung carcinoma. Both conserved end residues are part of each CDR3. The order of the fields is V gene, clone size, J gene, D gene, CDR3 protein, CDR3 DNA. A D gene is named only where the DNA matches it firmly. Only part of the rows carry a size: once, few, many, or a class if the clone is expanded.

TRBV7-9	-	TRBJ1-5	-	CASSVGPGNQPQHF	TGTGCCAGCAGTGTGGGTCCGGGCAATCAGCCCCAGCATTTT
TRBV5-1	-	TRBJ1-4	-	CASSLDRAGKLFF	TGCGCCAGCAGCTTGGACAGGGCTGGAAAACTGTTTTTT
TRBV19	-	TRBJ2-3	-	CASSNPGVSTDTQYF	TGTGCCAGTAGTAACCCAGGGGTAAGCACAGATACGCAGTATTTT
TRBV18	-	TRBJ1-1	-	CASSIILGGDTEAFF	TGTGCCAGCTCAATCATCCTAGGGGGGGACACTGAAGCTTTCTTT
TRBV9	-	TRBJ1-1	-	CASSERGVSLNTEAFF	TGTGCCAGCAGCGAACGAGGGGTATCATTGAACACTGAAGCTTTCTTT
TRBV15	-	TRBJ2-5	-	CATSRDRRGETQYF	TGTGCCACCAGCAGAGATCGTAGGGGAGAGACCCAGTACTTC
TRBV5-1	-	TRBJ2-4	-	CASSPEPQNIQYF	TGCGCCAGCAGTCCCGAACCCCAAAACATTCAGTACTTC
TRBV7-9	-	TRBJ1-2	TRBD1	CASSLNPGGSSYGYTF	TGTGCCAGCAGCTTAAACCCAGGGGGCAGTAGCTATGGCTACACCTTC
TRBV7-2	-	TRBJ2-7	-	CASSRDNSYEQYF	TGTGCCAGCAGCCGTGACAACTCCTACGAGCAGTACTTC
TRBV28	once	TRBJ2-5	-	CASSSLLRSSTQETQYF	TGTGCCAGCAGTTCCCTACTCCGTTCAAGCACGCAAGAGACCCAGTACTTC
TRBV6-1	-	TRBJ1-1	-	CASSEDRNTEAFF	TGTGCCAGCAGTGAAGACAGGAACACTGAAGCTTTCTTT
TRBV5-6	once	TRBJ1-2	-	CASTKSNYGYTF	TGTGCCAGCACCAAAAGTAACTATGGCTACACCTTC
TRBV7-2	once	TRBJ2-7	TRBD1	CASSPRQGRSSEQYF	TGTGCCAGCAGCCCCCGACAGGGAAGGTCGAGCGAGCAGTACTTC
TRBV2	-	TRBJ2-1	-	CASSESQYNEQFF	TGTGCCAGCAGTGAATCACAGTACAATGAGCAGTTCTTC
TRBV2	-	TRBJ1-5	TRBD1	CASSPGQGDQPQHF	TGTGCCAGCTCGCCGGGACAGGGCGATCAGCCCCAGCATTTT
TRBV5-1	-	TRBJ2-5	-	CASSQTQYQETQYF	TGCGCCAGCAGCCAGACTCAGTACCAAGAGACCCAGTACTTC
TRBV5-1	once	TRBJ2-1	-	CASSLADAGYSYNEQFF	TGCGCCAGCAGCTTGGCCGACGCGGGGTACTCCTACAATGAGCAGTTCTTC
TRBV19	-	TRBJ1-5	-	CASSTRATPYSNQPQHF	TGTGCCAGTAGTACTCGGGCCACCCCCTATAGCAATCAGCCCCAGCATTTT
TRBV9	-	TRBJ2-3	-	CASSVEPFRWTLTDTQYF	TGTGCCAGCAGCGTAGAGCCCTTTAGGTGGACACTCACAGATACGCAGTATTTT
TRBV30	-	TRBJ2-5	-	CAWTRARLLEKTQYF	TGTGCCTGGACTCGTGCGAGGCTTTTGGAAAAGACCCAGTACTTC
TRBV11-3	-	TRBJ2-7	-	CASSLEKDHEQYF	TGTGCCAGCAGCTTAGAAAAGGACCACGAGCAGTACTTC
TRBV4-1	-	TRBJ1-1	-	CASSRNARSGATHTEAFF	TGCGCCAGCAGCCGCAACGCCCGGAGCGGGGCGACTCACACTGAAGCTTTCTTT
TRBV25-1	-	TRBJ2-2	-	CASSPRSRTIGELFF	TGTGCCAGCAGCCCGAGGAGCAGAACGATCGGGGAGCTGTTTTTT
TRBV4-3	once	TRBJ1-2	-	CASSQEWGVNYGYTF	TGCGCCAGCAGCCAAGAATGGGGGGTGAACTATGGCTACACCTTC
TRBV28	-	TRBJ1-5	-	CASTLLNQPQHF	TGTGCCTCAACATTGTTGAATCAGCCCCAGCATTTT
TRBV9	-	TRBJ1-2	-	CASSGHRGNSGYTF	TGTGCCAGCAGCGGACACCGTGGGAATAGTGGCTACACCTTC
TRBV7-9	once	TRBJ1-1	-	CASSLEWRAFF	TGTGCCAGCAGCTTAGAGTGGAGAGCTTTCTTT
TRBV7-9	-	TRBJ2-3	-	CASSFSPGATDTQYF	TGTGCCAGCAGCTTTTCTCCCGGGGCGACAGATACGCAGTATTTT
TRBV30	-	TRBJ2-5	-	CAWSLRGAQETQYF	TGTGCCTGGAGTTTACGAGGGGCCCAAGAGACCCAGTACTTC
TRBV28	-	TRBJ1-2	-	CASRLGLGNYGYTF	TGTGCCAGCAGGCTGGGACTCGGGAACTATGGCTACACCTTC
TRBV5-1	-	TRBJ2-1	-	CASSLVRGGNEQFF	TGCGCCAGCAGCTTGGTTAGGGGAGGCAATGAGCAGTTCTTC
TRBV7-9	-	TRBJ2-2	TRBD1	CASSSGQGNTGELFF	TGTGCCAGCAGCTCGGGACAGGGGAACACCGGGGAGCTGTTTTTT
TRBV7-9	-	TRBJ1-2	-	CASSLERFYGYTF	TGTGCCAGCAGCTTAGAACGGTTCTATGGCTACACCTTC
TRBV12-5	-	TRBJ2-7	-	CASGEGQLSRYEQYF	TGTGCTAGTGGTGAAGGACAGCTTTCCCGATACGAGCAGTACTTC
TRBV4-2	-	TRBJ1-4	TRBD1	CASSQGGETGGKKLFF	TGTGCCAGCAGCCAAGGGGGTGAGACAGGGGGGAAAAAACTGTTTTTT
TRBV7-8	-	TRBJ1-2	-	CASRLEGGYTF	TGTGCCAGCAGGCTAGAGGGGGGCTACACCTTC
TRBV14	-	TRBJ2-1	TRBD2	CASSHRLAGAMDEQFF	TGTGCCAGCAGCCACCGACTAGCGGGGGCGATGGATGAGCAGTTCTTC
TRBV7-2	-	TRBJ2-5	TRBD1	CASSLDRGRETQYF	TGTGCCAGCAGCTTAGACAGGGGGAGGGAGACCCAGTACTTC
TRBV15	-	TRBJ1-1	-	CATSNRAQRAFF	TGTGCCACCAGCAACAGGGCGCAGAGAGCTTTCTTT
TRBV5-4	-	TRBJ2-7	-	CASSLGTPPLHEQYF	TGTGCCAGCAGCCTCGGGACACCTCCGCTCCACGAGCAGTACTTC
TRBV5-1	-	TRBJ2-7	TRBD1	CASTRDSGAYEQYF	TGCGCCAGCACTCGGGACAGTGGGGCCTACGAGCAGTACTTC
TRBV5-6	-	TRBJ2-3	-	CASSWGGPTSRADTQYF	TGTGCCAGCAGCTGGGGGGGGCCGACTAGCCGCGCAGATACGCAGTATTTT
TRBV2	-	TRBJ2-7	-	CASAGQSPRRLREQYF	TGTGCCAGCGCAGGACAGTCCCCTAGACGATTGAGGGAGCAGTACTTC
TRBV4-3	-	TRBJ1-2	-	CASSQVHSPIRGYTF	TGCGCCAGCAGCCAAGTTCACAGCCCCATTCGGGGCTACACCTTC
TRBV10-3	-	TRBJ2-5	TRBD1	CAISEWAGGETQYF	TGTGCCATCAGTGAGTGGGCAGGGGGTGAGACCCAGTACTTC
TRBV5-1	-	TRBJ1-1	-	CASSLVRMNTEAFF	TGCGCCAGCAGCTTGGTCCGGATGAACACTGAAGCTTTCTTT
TRBV7-2	once	TRBJ1-3	-	CASSPQVQGGNTIYF	TGTGCCAGCAGCCCCCAGGTACAGGGAGGAAACACCATATATTTT
TRBV2	-	TRBJ1-4	-	CASSEALGPRDEKLFF	TGTGCCAGCAGTGAAGCGCTCGGACCCCGAGATGAAAAACTGTTTTTT
TRBV28	-	TRBJ1-2	-	CASSSPHGDYGYTF	TGTGCCAGCAGTTCCCCCCACGGAGACTATGGCTACACCTTC
TRBV7-2	few	TRBJ1-4	-	CASSDRQNNEKLFF	TGTGCCAGCAGCGATAGACAGAATAATGAAAAACTGTTTTTT
TRBV4-1	-	TRBJ1-6	TRBD1	CASSQGPGQGGSPLHF	TGCGCCAGCAGCCAGGGACCGGGACAGGGGGGTTCACCCCTCCACTTT
TRBV6-5	-	TRBJ1-2	TRBD1	CASSRRTGGEYGYTF	TGTGCCAGCAGCCGCCGGACAGGGGGCGAATATGGCTACACCTTC
TRBV19	-	TRBJ2-3	-	CASTETWGGTDTQYF	TGTGCCAGTACCGAAACGTGGGGGGGCACAGATACGCAGTATTTT
TRBV7-3	-	TRBJ2-1	TRBD2	CASSSGTSDHEQFF	TGTGCCAGCAGCTCCGGGACTAGCGACCATGAGCAGTTCTTC
TRBV7-2	-	TRBJ1-5	TRBD1	CASSLVQGNQPQHF	TGTGCCAGCAGCTTGGTACAGGGGAATCAGCCCCAGCATTTT
TRBV28	-	TRBJ2-1	TRBD1	CASRQSGTGGNEQFF	TGTGCCAGCAGACAATCGGGGACAGGGGGGAATGAGCAGTTCTTC